This T cell receptor (beta chain) stems from a study of blood T cell repertoires in COVID-19. Looking at the study overall: Whether acute or convalescent, the COVID-19 samples came from the United States, Italy and Spain. PBMCs, B-cell-depleted T cells, or T cells provided the cDNA or gDNA that made up the material.

Those enrolled, adults aged about 18 to 89 years, came from 20 to 25 US areas. In the source study's methods: Amplifying reference gene primers gave estimates of nucleated cell counts. The method was immunoSEQ multiplex PCR; TCRdb's version includes in-frame clones alone and lacks a portion of them. V, J and clone size were drawn from that table, and D and trimming were deduced from the DNA. The top ten clones hold about 3.3% of a sample with 200,000 to 250,000 clones, about 79% of them seen once. The CDR3 is 14 residues long. Per germline, CDR1 SGHRS and CDR2 YFSETQ. The junction had 4 bases not matched to a gene; V was cut back by 0 bases and J by 8 bases.

This TCR was recovered from a woman aged 55-69 years who had recovered from COVID-19. The V gene is TRBV5-1, the J gene TRBJ2-4; 8 nucleotides align to TRBD2. Sequences were obtained from PBMCs or T cells enriched from blood (not recorded which). The CDR3 region is CASSLASREDIQYF. The CDR3 DNA reads as TGCGCCAGCAGCTTGGCGTCGCGGGAGGACATTCAGTACTTC.